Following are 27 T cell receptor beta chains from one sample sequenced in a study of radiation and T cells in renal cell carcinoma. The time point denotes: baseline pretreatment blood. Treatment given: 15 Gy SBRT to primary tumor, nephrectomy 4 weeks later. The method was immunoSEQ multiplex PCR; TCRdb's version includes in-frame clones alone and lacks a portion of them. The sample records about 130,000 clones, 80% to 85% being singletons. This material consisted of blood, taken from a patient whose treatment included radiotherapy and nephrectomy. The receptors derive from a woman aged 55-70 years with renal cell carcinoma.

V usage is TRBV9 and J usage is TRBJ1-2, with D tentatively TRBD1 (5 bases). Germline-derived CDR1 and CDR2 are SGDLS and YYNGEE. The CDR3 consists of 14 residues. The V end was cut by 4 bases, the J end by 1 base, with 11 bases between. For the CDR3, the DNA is TGTGCCAGCAGCCTACTCGGGGGTAACTATGGCTACACCTTC. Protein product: CASSLLGGNYGYTF. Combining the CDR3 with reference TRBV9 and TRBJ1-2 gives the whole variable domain DSGVTQTPKHLITATGQRVTLRCSPRSGDLSVYWYQQSLDQGLQFLIQYYNGEERAKGNILERFSAQQFPDLHSELNLSSLELGDSALYFCASSLLGGNYGYTFGSGTRLTVV.

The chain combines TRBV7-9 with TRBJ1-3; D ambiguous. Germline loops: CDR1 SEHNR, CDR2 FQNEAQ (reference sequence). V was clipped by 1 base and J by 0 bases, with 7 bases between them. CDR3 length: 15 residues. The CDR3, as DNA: TGTGCCAGCAGCTTAGTGGGTGTCTCTGGAAACACCATATATTTT. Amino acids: CASSLVGVSGNTIYF.

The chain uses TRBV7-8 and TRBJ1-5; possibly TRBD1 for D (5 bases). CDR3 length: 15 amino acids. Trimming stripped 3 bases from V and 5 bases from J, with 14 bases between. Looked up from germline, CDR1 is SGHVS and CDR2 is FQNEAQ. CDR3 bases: TGTGCCAGCAGCTTCGCAGGGACCTATGATCAGCCCCAGCATTTT. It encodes CASSFAGTYDQPQHF.

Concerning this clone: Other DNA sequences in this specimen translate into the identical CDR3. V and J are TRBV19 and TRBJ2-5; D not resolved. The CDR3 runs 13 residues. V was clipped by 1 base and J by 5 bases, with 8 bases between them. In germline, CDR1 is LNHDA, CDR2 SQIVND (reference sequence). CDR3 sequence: CASSIAPRETQYF. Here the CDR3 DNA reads TGTGCCAGTAGTATAGCACCCAGGGAGACCCAGTACTTC.

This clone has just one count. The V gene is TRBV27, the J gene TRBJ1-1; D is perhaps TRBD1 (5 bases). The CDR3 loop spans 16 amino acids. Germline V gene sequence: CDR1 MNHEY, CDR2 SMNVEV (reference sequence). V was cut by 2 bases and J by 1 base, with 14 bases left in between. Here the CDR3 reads CASSLRRQGWNTEAFF. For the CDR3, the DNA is TGTGCCAGCAGTTTAAGAAGGCAGGGTTGGAACACTGAAGCTTTCTTT.

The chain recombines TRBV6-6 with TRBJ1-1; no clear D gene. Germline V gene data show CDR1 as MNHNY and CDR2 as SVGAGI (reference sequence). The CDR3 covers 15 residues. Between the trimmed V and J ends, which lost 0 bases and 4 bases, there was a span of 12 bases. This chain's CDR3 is CASSYSPGWGTEAFF. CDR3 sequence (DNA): TGTGCCAGCAGTTACTCACCCGGGTGGGGCACTGAAGCTTTCTTT.

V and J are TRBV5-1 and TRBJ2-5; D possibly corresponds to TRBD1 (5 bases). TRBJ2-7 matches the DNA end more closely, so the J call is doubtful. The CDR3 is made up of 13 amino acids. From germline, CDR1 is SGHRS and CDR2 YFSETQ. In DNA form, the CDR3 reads TGCGCCAGCAGCGGAAGGGGCTTGGACGAGCAGTACTTC. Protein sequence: CASSGRGLDEQYF.

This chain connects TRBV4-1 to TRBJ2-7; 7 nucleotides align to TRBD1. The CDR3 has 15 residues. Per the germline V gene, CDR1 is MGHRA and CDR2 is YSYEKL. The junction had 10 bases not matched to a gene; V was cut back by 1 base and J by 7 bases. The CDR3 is CASSQGGTVPREQYF. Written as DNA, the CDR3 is TGCGCCAGCAGCCAAGGAGGGACAGTACCGAGGGAGCAGTACTTC.

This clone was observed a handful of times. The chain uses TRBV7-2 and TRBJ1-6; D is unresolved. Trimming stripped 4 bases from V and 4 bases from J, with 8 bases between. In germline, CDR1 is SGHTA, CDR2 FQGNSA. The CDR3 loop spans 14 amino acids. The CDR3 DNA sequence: TGTGCCAGCAGCTCAGCAGCTTATAATTCACCCCTCCACTTT. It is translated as CASSSAAYNSPLHF.

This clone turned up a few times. The DNA for the CDR3 is TGTGCCAGCAGTGAAAATACCCGCGCGGAGGGGGGCTACACCTTC. It yields the protein CASSENTRAEGGYTF. This chain uses TRBV2 with TRBJ1-2; perhaps TRBD1 as D (5 bases). CDR1 is SNHLY and CDR2 is FYNNEI in the germline V gene. The CDR3 totals 15 residues. V dropped 2 bases and J dropped 8 bases, with 18 bases sitting between them.

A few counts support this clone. The CDR3 region has the DNA TGTGCCAGCAGTTCCCTGGGACCCTACGAGCAGTACTTC. Its translation is CASSSLGPYEQYF. The V gene is TRBV28, the J gene TRBJ2-7, with D possibly being TRBD1 or TRBD2 (5 bases each). The CDR3 loop spans 13 amino acids. Germline V gene sequence: CDR1 MDHEN, CDR2 SYDVKM. Trimming took off 4 bases at V and 2 bases at J, with 9 bases between the two ends.

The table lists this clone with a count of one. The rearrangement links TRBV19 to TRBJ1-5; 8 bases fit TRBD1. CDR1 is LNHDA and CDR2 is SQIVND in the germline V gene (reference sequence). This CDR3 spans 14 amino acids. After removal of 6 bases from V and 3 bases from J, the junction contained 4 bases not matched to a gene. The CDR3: CASREQGVNQPQHF. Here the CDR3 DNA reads TGTGCCAGTAGGGAACAGGGGGTCAATCAGCCCCAGCATTTT.

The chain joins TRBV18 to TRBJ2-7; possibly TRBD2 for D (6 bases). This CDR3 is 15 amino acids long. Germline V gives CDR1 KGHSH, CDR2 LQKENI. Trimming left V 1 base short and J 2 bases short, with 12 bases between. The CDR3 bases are TGTGCCAGCTCACCACAGCGGGCCGCTCCCTACGAGCAGTACTTC. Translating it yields CASSPQRAAPYEQYF.

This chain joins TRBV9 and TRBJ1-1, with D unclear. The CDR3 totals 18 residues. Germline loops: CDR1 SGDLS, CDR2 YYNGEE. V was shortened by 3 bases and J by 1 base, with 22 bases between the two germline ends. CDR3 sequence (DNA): TGTGCCAGCAGCGCCATATCCGAGGGCAGACTAAAGAACACTGAAGCTTTCTTT. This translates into CASSAISEGRLKNTEAFF.

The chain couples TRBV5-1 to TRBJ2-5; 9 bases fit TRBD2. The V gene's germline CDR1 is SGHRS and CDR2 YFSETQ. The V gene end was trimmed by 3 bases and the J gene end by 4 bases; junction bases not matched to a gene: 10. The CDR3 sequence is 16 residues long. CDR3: CASSWGTSTVRETQYF. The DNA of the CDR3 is TGCGCCAGCAGCTGGGGGACTAGCACAGTAAGAGAGACCCAGTACTTC.

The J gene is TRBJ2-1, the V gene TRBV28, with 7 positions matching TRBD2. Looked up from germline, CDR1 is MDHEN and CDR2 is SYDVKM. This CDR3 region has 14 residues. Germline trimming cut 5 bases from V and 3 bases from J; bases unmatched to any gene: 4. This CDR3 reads CASSARDYYNEQFF. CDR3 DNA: TGTGCCAGCAGTGCCCGGGACTACTACAATGAGCAGTTCTTC.

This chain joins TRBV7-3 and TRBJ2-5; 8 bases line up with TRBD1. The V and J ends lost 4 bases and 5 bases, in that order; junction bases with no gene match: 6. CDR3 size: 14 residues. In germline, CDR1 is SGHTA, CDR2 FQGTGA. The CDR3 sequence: CASSSQGARETQYF. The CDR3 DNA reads TGTGCCAGCAGCTCCCAGGGGGCTAGGGAGACCCAGTACTTC.

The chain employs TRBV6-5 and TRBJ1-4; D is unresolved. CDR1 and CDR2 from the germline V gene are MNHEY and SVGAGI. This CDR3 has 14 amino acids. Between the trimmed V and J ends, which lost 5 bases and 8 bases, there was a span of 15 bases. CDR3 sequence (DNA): TGTGCCAGCAGTCCCGGCCCCGTAGGGGAAAAACTGTTTTTT. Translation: CASSPGPVGEKLFF.

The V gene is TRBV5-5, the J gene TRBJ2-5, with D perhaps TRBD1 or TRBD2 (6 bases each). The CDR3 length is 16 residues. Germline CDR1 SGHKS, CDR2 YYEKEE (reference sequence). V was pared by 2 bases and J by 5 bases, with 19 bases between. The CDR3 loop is CASSLGRGGGGETQYF. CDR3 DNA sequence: TGTGCCAGCAGCTTAGGACGGGGAGGAGGGGGGGAGACCCAGTACTTC. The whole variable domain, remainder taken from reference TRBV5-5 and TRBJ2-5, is DAGVTQSPTHLIKTRGQQVTLRCSPISGHKSVSWYQQVLGQGPQFIFQYYEKEERGRGNFPDRFSARQFPNYSSELNVNALLLGDSALYLCASSLGRGGGGETQYFGPGTRLLVL.

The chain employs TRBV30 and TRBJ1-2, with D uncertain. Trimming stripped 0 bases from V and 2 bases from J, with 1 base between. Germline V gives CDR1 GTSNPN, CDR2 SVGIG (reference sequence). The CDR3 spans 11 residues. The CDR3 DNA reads TGTGCCTGGAGTGTAAACTATGGCTACACCTTC. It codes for CAWSVNYGYTF.

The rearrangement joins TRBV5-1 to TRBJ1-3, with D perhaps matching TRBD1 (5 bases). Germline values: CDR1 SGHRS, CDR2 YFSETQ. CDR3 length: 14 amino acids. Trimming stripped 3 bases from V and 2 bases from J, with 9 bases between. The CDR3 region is CASSSAGAGNTIYF. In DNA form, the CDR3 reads TGCGCCAGCAGCTCGGCGGGGGCTGGAAACACCATATATTTT.

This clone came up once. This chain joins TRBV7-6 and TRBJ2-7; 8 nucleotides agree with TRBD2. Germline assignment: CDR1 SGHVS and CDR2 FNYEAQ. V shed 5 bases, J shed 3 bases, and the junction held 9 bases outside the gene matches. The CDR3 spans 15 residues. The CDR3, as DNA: TGTGCCAGCAGCCCCAGCGGGAGTGATTTCTACGAGCAGTACTTC. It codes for CASSPSGSDFYEQYF.

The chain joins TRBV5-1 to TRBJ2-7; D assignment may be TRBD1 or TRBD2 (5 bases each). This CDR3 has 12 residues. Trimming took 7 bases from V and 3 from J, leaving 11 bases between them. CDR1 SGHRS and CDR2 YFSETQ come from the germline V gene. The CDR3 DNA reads TGCGCCAGCCGCGAGGGGTTCTACGAGCAGTACTTC. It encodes CASREGFYEQYF.

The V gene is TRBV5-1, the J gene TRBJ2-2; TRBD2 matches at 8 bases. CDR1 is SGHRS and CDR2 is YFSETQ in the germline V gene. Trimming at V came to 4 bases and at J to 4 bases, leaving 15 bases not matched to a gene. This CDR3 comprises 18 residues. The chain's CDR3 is CASSPERRGVSGTGELFF. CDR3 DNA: TGCGCCAGCAGCCCCGAACGGCGGGGGGTTTCGGGCACCGGGGAGCTGTTTTTT.

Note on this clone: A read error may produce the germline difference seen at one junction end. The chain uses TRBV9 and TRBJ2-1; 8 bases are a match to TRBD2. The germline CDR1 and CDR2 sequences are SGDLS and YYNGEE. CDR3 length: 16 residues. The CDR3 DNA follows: TGTGCCAGCAGCGTAGACCCTAGCGGGTCCTTCAATGAGCAGTTCTTC. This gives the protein CASSVDPSGSFNEQFF.

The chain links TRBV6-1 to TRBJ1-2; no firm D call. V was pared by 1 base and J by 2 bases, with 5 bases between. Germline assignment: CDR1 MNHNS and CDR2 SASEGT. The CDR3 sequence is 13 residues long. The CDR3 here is CASSEVWNYGYTF. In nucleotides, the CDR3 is TGTGCCAGCAGTGAAGTGTGGAACTATGGCTACACCTTC.

CDR3 residues: CASRDRDNSPLHF. DNA of the CDR3: TGTGCCAGCCGGGACAGGGATAATTCACCCCTCCACTTT. The J gene is TRBJ1-6, the V gene TRBV6-1, with TRBD1 identical over 9 bases. J gave up 5 bases and V 8 bases, and 1 base lay outside the gene matches. The CDR3 runs 13 residues. The V gene's germline CDR1 is MNHNS and CDR2 SASEGT.